Listed below are T cell receptor beta chains from one sample, sequenced in a study of response to subunit inactivated influenza vaccine. TCRdb re-called the RT-PCR reads through MiXCR, storing one row per CDR3 protein. The table lists about 800,000 distinct CDR3 sequences, approximately 21% of them singletons. This specimen was PBMCs from blood, taken 5 days after vaccination. The receptors were sampled from a man aged 45 to 65 who received an inactivated influenza vaccine. CDR3s include the opening cysteine and the closing phenylalanine or tryptophan.

TRBJ1-5	TRBV20-1	CSAPGQPQHF
TRBJ1-2	TRBV12-3/TRBV12-4	CASSFGAYGYTF
TRBJ2-7	TRBV4-2	CASSRNQMTGHEQYF
TRBJ2-1	TRBV20-1	CSARSRYEQFF
TRBJ2-1	TRBV6-5	CASSSLTAGGFYEQFF
TRBJ2-4	TRBV7-9	CASSSDAGVRGIQYF
TRBJ1-3	TRBV10-3	CAISESTGGSGNTIYF
TRBJ2-6	TRBV20-1	CSARADRSISGANVLTF
TRBJ2-1	TRBV7-6	CASSLIDYNEQFF
TRBJ2-1	TRBV11-2	CASSLERGSGEQFF
TRBJ2-5	TRBV29-1	CSVFWSQETQYF
TRBJ2-3	TRBV20-1	CSSSPGTTLTDTQYF
TRBJ2-1	TRBV20-1	CSARGKTGGYNEQFF
TRBJ1-5	TRBV6-5	CASSYDRGGNQPQHF
TRBJ2-2	TRBV29-1	CSATTGSTGELFF
TRBJ2-5	TRBV5-1	CASSQTLYQETQYF